This note documents a single T cell receptor (beta chain) sequence. What this receptor recognizes is not known. The sample holds no much larger clone one base away, and base qualities are not on file. The sample comes from a study of blood T cell repertoires in COVID-19 (dated by TCRdb to the early 2020s). Turning to the overall study: Collaborator samples came from the United States, Italy and Spain and covered acute and convalescent phases of COVID-19. The material from the prospective study consisted of cDNA or gDNA derived from T cells, B-cell-depleted T cells, or PBMCs. Deeply sampled blood TCRbeta repertoires from subjects exposed to, actively infected with, or recovered from COVID-19 were included in the dataset. A freely available public database, intended as a resource for researchers studying the immune response to SARS-CoV-2, is where the repertoires were released. The samples were drawn from two sources: the first 160 participants of the ongoing ImmuneRACE study, and 1,254 subjects contributed by 6 global collaborators. Nearly every sample came with metadata listing a de-identified subject ID, COVID-19 status, age in years and sex. Where HLA class I and class II types were available, the types were taken from metadata supplied by the sample provider, not from assay-based typing.

The research as a whole found: The quantity of clinical and demographic metadata differed by source and by participant and was supplied without curation.

Spanning cysteine to phenylalanine, the CDR3 consists of 16 amino acids. CDR3 DNA is the only sequence kept; it has 48 bases, read in frame from the first base. V is trimmed back by 1 base and J by 3 bases, and the junction contains 5 bases that no gene match accounts for. The germline V gene sets CDR1 to SGHTA and CDR2 to FQGNSA. The collaborating institutions used their own protocols to collect whole blood in K2EDTA tubes. For TCRbeta analysis, collaborators shipped samples in one of three forms: frozen whole blood, isolated PBMCs, or DNA extracted from either of those sample types. The immunoSEQ Assay, a bias-controlled multiplex PCR, was used to amplify TCRbeta CDR3 regions from genomic DNA. The source study handled its data this way. Within the assay, amplification of reference gene primers was used to estimate how many nucleated cells each sample contained. To quantify the absolute abundance of each unique TCRbeta CDR3 rearrangement, sequence reads were collapsed and filtered. For each sample, productive Simpson clonality was calculated as the square root of Simpson's diversity index over productive rearrangements. TCRdb obtained this table from immuneACCESS and retained in-frame rearrangements with V and J assigned. These tables miss some clones; where compared with another copy, unresolved V genes account for less than half of the shortfall, and the remainder is unexplained. V and J calls and clone size are those listed in that table; D and trimming were worked out from the DNA. Counted in this sample were 9,500 to 11,000 clones; around 86% of them appeared once. The ten largest account for 6% to 8% of the sample.

What was sequenced was peripheral blood. The V and J segments used are TRBV7-2 and TRBJ2-3, with TRBD2 matching 9 junction bases. The TCR originated in a man in his 70s with active COVID-19. The CDR3 amino acid sequence is: CASSLVGTSQTDTQYF. The nucleotides read TGTGCCAGCAGCTTAGTTGGGACTAGCCAAACAGATACGCAGTATTTT. Full variable domain (CDR3 extended with the reference TRBV7-2 and TRBJ2-3 proteins): GAGVSQSPSNKVTEKGKDVELRCDPISGHTALYWYRQSLGQGLEFLIYFQGNSAPDKSGLPSDRFSAERTGGSVSTLTIQRTQQEDSAVYLCASSLVGTSQTDTQYFGPGTRLTVL.